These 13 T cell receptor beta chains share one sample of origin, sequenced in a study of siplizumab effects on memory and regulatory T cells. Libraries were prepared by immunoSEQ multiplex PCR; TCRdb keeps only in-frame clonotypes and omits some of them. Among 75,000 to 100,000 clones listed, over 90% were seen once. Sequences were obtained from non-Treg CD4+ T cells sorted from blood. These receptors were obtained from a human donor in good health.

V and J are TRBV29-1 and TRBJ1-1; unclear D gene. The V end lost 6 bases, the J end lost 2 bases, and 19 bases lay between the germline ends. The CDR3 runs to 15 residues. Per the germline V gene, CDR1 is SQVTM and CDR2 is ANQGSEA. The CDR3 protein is CSVRSGRSSNTEAFF. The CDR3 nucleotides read TGCAGCGTACGTAGCGGCAGGTCAAGTAACACTGAAGCTTTCTTT.

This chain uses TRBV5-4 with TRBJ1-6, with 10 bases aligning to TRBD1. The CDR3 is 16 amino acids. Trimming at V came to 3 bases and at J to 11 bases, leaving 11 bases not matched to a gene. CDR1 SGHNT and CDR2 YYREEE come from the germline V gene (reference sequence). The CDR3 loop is CASSSARDRGVAPLHF. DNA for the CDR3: TGTGCCAGCAGCTCGGCCCGGGACAGGGGTGTAGCACCCCTCCACTTT. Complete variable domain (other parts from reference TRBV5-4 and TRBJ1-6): ETGVTQSPTHLIKTRGQQVTLRCSSQSGHNTVSWYQQALGQGPQFIFQYYREEENGRGNFPPRFSGLQFPNYSSELNVNALELDDSALYLCASSSARDRGVAPLHFGNGTRLTVT.

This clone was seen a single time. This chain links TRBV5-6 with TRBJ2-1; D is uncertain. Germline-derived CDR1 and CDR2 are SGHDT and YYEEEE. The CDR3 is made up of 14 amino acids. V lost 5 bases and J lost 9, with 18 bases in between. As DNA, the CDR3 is TGTGCCAGCAGACACGTCTTGTCCCTTAGTGAGCAGTTCTTC. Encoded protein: CASRHVLSLSEQFF.

The CDR3 nucleotides read TGCGCCAGCAGTGAGACAACCCCGGGAGTGGAGACGATCTATCGCACAGATACGCAGTATTTT. Its protein is CASSETTPGVETIYRTDTQYF. The rearrangement joins TRBV10-1 to TRBJ2-3, with D possibly being TRBD2 (6 bases). The CDR3 extends over 21 amino acids. Germline values: CDR1 WNHNN, CDR2 SYGVQD (reference sequence). The germline V and J ends were trimmed by 2 bases and 1 base, with 28 bases remaining between them.

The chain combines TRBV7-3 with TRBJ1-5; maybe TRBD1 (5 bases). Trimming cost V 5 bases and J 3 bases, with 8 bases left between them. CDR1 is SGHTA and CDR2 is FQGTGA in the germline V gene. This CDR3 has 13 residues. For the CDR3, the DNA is TGTGCCAGCAGCCTTGGGACCAATCAGCCCCAGCATTTT. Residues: CASSLGTNQPQHF. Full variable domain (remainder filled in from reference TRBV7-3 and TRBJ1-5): GAGVSQTPSNKVTEKGKYVELRCDPISGHTALYWYRQSLGQGPEFLIYFQGTGAADDSGLPNDRFFAVRPEGSVSTLKIQRTERGDSAVYLCASSLGTNQPQHFGDGTRLSIL.

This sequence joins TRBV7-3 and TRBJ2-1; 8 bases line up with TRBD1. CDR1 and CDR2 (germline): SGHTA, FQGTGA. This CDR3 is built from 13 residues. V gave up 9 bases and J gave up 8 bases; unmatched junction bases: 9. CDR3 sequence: CASSGTGRDEQFF. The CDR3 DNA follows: TGTGCCAGTTCCGGGACAGGTAGGGATGAGCAGTTCTTC.

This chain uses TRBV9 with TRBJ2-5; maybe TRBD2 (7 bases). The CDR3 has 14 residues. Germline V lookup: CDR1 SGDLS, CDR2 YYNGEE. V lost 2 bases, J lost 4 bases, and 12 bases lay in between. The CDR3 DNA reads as TGTGCCAGCAGCGTGACAAGGGGGGGAGAGACCCAGTACTTC. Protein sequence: CASSVTRGGETQYF.

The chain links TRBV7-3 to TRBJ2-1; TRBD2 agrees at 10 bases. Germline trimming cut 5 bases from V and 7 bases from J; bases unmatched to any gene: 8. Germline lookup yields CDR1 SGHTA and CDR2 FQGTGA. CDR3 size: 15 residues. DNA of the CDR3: TGTGCCAGCAGCACCCGACTAGCGGGCCCGAATGAGCAGTTCTTC. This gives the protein CASSTRLAGPNEQFF.

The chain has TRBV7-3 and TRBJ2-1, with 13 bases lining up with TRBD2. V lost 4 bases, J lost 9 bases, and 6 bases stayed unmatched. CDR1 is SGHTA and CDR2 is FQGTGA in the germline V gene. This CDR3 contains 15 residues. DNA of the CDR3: TGTGCCAGCAGCTCCACTAGCGGGAGGGCCGGTGAGCAGTTCTTC. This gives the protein CASSSTSGRAGEQFF.

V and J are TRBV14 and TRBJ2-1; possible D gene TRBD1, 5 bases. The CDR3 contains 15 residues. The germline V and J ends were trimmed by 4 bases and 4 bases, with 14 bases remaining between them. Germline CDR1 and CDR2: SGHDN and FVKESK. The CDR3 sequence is CASSLRVSRYNEQFF. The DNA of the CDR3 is TGTGCCAGCAGCCTCAGGGTTAGTCGGTACAATGAGCAGTTCTTC.

Here the CDR3 reads CASTELHPNYEQYF. In DNA form, the CDR3 reads TGTGCCAGCACCGAATTACACCCTAACTACGAGCAGTACTTC. The chain couples TRBV5-5 to TRBJ2-7; D remains ambiguous. V lost 6 bases to trimming and J lost 3 bases, with 16 bases between them. Germline V lookup: CDR1 SGHKS, CDR2 YYEKEE (reference sequence). The CDR3 runs to 14 residues.

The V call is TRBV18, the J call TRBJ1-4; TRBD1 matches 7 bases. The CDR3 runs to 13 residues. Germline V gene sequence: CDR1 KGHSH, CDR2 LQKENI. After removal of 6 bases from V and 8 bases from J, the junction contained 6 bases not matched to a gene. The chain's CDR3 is CASSGTEKEKLFF. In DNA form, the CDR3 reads TGTGCCAGCTCCGGGACAGAGAAAGAAAAACTGTTTTTT.

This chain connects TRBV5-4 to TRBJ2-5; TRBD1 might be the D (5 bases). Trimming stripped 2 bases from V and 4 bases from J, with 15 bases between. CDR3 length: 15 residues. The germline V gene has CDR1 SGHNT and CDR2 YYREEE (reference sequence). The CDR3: CASSLQRGTTETQYF. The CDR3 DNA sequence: TGTGCCAGCAGCTTACAAAGGGGCACAACAGAGACCCAGTACTTC. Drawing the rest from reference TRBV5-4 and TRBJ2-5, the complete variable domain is ETGVTQSPTHLIKTRGQQVTLRCSSQSGHNTVSWYQQALGQGPQFIFQYYREEENGRGNFPPRFSGLQFPNYSSELNVNALELDDSALYLCASSLQRGTTETQYFGPGTRLLVL.